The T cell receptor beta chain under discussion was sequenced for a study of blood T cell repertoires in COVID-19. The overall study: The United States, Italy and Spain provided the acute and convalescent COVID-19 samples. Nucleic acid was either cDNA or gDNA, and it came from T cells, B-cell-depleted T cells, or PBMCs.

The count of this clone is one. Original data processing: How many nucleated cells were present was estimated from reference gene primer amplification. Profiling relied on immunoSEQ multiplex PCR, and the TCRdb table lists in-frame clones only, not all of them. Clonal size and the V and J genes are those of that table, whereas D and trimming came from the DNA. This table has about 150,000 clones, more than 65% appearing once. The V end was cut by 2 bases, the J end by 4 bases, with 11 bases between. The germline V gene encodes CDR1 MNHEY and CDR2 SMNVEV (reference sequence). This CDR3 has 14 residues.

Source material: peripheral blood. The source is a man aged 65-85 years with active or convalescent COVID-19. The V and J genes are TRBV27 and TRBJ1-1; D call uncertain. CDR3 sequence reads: CASSLARSVTEAFF. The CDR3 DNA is TGTGCCAGCAGTTTAGCCAGGTCGGTCACTGAAGCTTTCTTT.